Sequencing of this T cell receptor (beta chain) was carried out in a study of response to subunit inactivated influenza vaccine. General study results and limits: Authors suggested each seasonal influenza vaccination recruits few new T cells.

MiXCR, run by TCRdb on the RT-PCR reads, gives a single entry per CDR3 protein. The data show more than 700,000 distinct CDR3 sequences, about 20% seen once. This clonotype was seen a few times. Its antigen is not identified. This CDR3 spans 14 amino acids. Trimming left V 1 base short and J 0 bases short, with 6 bases between. Germline CDR1 is WSHSY and CDR2 is SAAADI. Here the sequenced sample was PBMCs from blood, taken roughly 5 days after vaccination. The rearrangement uses TRBV10-2 and TRBJ1-1; D unresolved. The origin of this receptor is a man between 50 and 59 years old who received an inactivated influenza vaccine. CDR3: CASSEYGMNTEAFF. In DNA, the CDR3 is TGCGCCAGCAGTGAGTACGGTATGAACACTGAAGCTTTCTTT.